This TCR beta chain was observed in a study of shared clonotypes between healthy human individuals. Study-level information: The donor group consisted of a couple of women and a few men, aged 18 to 49.

About 30,000 T cell genomes, or 250 to 300 ng DNA, went into replicate PCRs of unsorted PBMC. The method was immunoSEQ multiplex PCR; TCRdb's version includes in-frame clones alone and lacks a portion of them. Of about half a million clones in the sample, approximately 82% are singletons; the top ten hold around 11%. V was clipped by 5 bases and J by 0 bases, with 7 bases between them. The length of the CDR3 is 13 residues. CDR1 is SEHNR, CDR2 FQNEAQ, per germline (reference sequence). General study points: Sampling used blood alone; tissue repertoires probably differ.

To note about this clone: What it recognizes is unknown.

This TCR was recovered from a woman in her thirties or forties in good health. Some clones in this sample may be carry-over from other donors' samples. The sample consisted of PBMCs. This chain uses TRBV7-9 with TRBJ2-5, with D uncertain. The chain's CDR3 is CASSASNQETQYF. CDR3 nucleotide sequence: TGTGCCAGCAGCGCCAGCAACCAAGAGACCCAGTACTTC.